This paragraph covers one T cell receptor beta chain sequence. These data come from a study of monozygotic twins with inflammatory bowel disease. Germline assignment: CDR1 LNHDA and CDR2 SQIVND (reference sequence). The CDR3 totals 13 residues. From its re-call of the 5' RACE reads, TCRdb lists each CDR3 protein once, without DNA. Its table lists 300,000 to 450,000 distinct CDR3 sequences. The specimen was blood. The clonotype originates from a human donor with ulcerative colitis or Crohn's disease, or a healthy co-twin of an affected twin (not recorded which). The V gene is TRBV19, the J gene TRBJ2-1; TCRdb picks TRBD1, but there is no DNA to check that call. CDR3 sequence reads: CASRGQAHNEQFF.